Reported below is one TCR beta chain. As yet, its antigen is unknown. Germline V gene lookup returns CDR1 SGHRS and CDR2 YFSETQ. The CDR3 is 15 amino acids. V lost 4 bases, J lost 0 bases, and 13 bases lay in between. The record originates from a study of siplizumab effects on memory and regulatory T cells. Study-wide findings and caveats: Confirmatory evidence of suppressive function in proliferating siplizumab-culture Tregs was not obtained. Naive or memory phenotype assignment was not possible for roughly 80-96% of proliferating CD4+ or CD8+ clones.

The assay looked at some 9.8 x 10^4 TCR templates in each sample. Sequencing was performed with immunoSEQ multiplex PCR; in TCRdb, only in-frame clones are kept and a portion is missing. The sample yields some 100,000 clones, over 90% seen once. J is TRBJ2-5 and V is TRBV5-1; no firm D call. The origin of this receptor is a human donor in good health. Sequencing was carried out using non-Treg CD4+ T cells sorted from blood. CDR3 residues: CASSPFLQNQETQYF. The CDR3 nucleotides read TGCGCCAGCAGCCCCTTTTTACAGAACCAAGAGACCCAGTACTTC.